These 25 T cell receptor beta chains were all obtained from the same sample, sequenced in a study of blood T cell repertoires in COVID-19. Clones were sequenced by immunoSEQ multiplex PCR, and TCRdb holds only the in-frame ones, with some missing. The sample has tens of thousands of clones; 80% to 90% are singletons. Sequenced sample: peripheral blood. The receptors originated from a man aged 35 to 55 with acute or convalescent COVID-19.

The chain has TRBV14 and TRBJ1-1; no clear D gene. The CDR3 loop spans 19 amino acids. V lost 0 bases and J 0 bases, leaving 20 bases between the germline ends. Per the germline V gene, CDR1 is SGHDN and CDR2 is FVKESK. The CDR3 DNA reads as TGTGCCAGCAGCCAAGAGGCGCGGGCAGGAACGGGTATGAACACTGAAGCTTTCTTT. This gives the protein CASSQEARAGTGMNTEAFF.

The J gene is TRBJ2-7, the V gene TRBV9; D ambiguous. CDR1 and CDR2 (germline): SGDLS, YYNGEE. The CDR3 covers 15 residues. Trimming took off 4 bases at V and 1 base at J, with 15 bases between the two ends. The CDR3: CASSPEARWSYEQYF. The DNA of the CDR3 is TGTGCCAGCAGCCCCGAGGCCCGGTGGTCCTACGAGCAGTACTTC.

The chain couples TRBV30 to TRBJ2-2; no firm D call. The ends were cut back, 5 bases at V and 5 bases at J, with 6 bases in the middle. CDR3 size: 11 residues. Germline V lookup: CDR1 GTSNPN, CDR2 SVGIG (reference sequence). The CDR3 nucleotides read TGTGCCTGGGAGAGTACCGGGGAGCTGTTTTTT. Translation: CAWESTGELFF.

The genes are TRBV3-1 (or the pseudogene TRBV3-2) and TRBJ2-5, with 9 bases that match TRBD2. Germline CDR1 is LGHDT and CDR2 is YNNKEL (reference sequence). The V gene end was trimmed by 4 bases and the J gene end by 3 bases; junction bases not matched to a gene: 6. CDR3 length equals 15 residues. CDR3 protein: CASSPRERGEETQYF. CDR3 bases: TGTGCCAGCAGCCCGCGAGAGCGGGGGGAAGAGACCCAGTACTTC.

The V gene is TRBV10-3, the J gene TRBJ1-4; the D is unclear. Per the germline V gene, CDR1 is ENHRY and CDR2 is SYGVKD. The germline V and J ends were trimmed by 3 bases and 8 bases, with 19 bases remaining between them. This CDR3 comprises 16 residues. CDR3 protein: CAISDSNEGLKEKLFF. CDR3 DNA sequence: TGTGCCATCAGTGATTCCAACGAGGGTCTAAAGGAAAAACTGTTTTTT.

The count of this clone is one. The CDR3 here is CASSWDLQSSGANVLTF. The CDR3 DNA reads TGTGCCAGCAGCTGGGACTTGCAAAGCTCTGGGGCCAACGTCCTGACTTTC. The rearrangement joins TRBV5-4 to TRBJ2-6, with D possibly being TRBD2 (6 bases). The CDR3 extends over 17 amino acids. The germline V gene encodes CDR1 SGHNT and CDR2 YYREEE (reference sequence). V shed 3 bases and J shed 0 bases, with 13 bases lying between them. Together with reference TRBV5-4 and TRBJ2-6, the CDR3 gives the full variable domain: ETGVTQSPTHLIKTRGQQVTLRCSSQSGHNTVSWYQQALGQGPQFIFQYYREEENGRGNFPPRFSGLQFPNYSSELNVNALELDDSALYLCASSWDLQSSGANVLTFGAGSRLTVL.

The chain combines TRBV20-1 with TRBJ2-5; TRBD2 might be the D (6 bases). Germline values: CDR1 DFQATT, CDR2 SNEGSKA (reference sequence). V was pared by 3 bases and J by 5 bases, with 7 bases between. The CDR3 extends over 11 amino acids. The CDR3 region is CSARGTETQYF. The CDR3 DNA reads as TGCAGTGCTAGGGGGACTGAGACCCAGTACTTC.

This clone is a singleton in its sample. This sequence joins TRBV9 and TRBJ1-6, with D maybe TRBD1 (5 bases). Germline V gene data show CDR1 as SGDLS and CDR2 as YYNGEE. Trimming shortened V by 0 bases and J by 7 bases, and 11 bases separated the two germline ends. This CDR3 comprises 15 residues. In DNA form, the CDR3 reads TGTGCCAGCAGCGTAGGGGGGGGGTACAATTCACCCCTCCACTTT. Its translation is CASSVGGGYNSPLHF.

The rearrangement uses TRBV2 and TRBJ1-1; D is undetermined. Germline V gene lookup returns CDR1 SNHLY and CDR2 FYNNEI. The CDR3 consists of 15 residues. V shed 8 bases and J shed 1 base, with 17 bases lying between them. CDR3 loop: CASERDSRSNTEAFF. In DNA, the CDR3 is TGTGCCAGCGAACGGGATTCCCGGTCGAACACTGAAGCTTTCTTT.

The chain joins TRBV9 to TRBJ1-3; D ambiguous. This CDR3 has 11 residues. V lost 4 bases and J 4 bases, leaving 3 bases between the germline ends. Germline V gene sequence: CDR1 SGDLS, CDR2 YYNGEE. The CDR3 DNA sequence: TGTGCCAGCAGCCCAGGAAACACCATATATTTT. Translation: CASSPGNTIYF.

The chain joins TRBV24-1 to TRBJ1-2; D is perhaps TRBD1 (5 bases). Between the trimmed V and J ends, which lost 4 bases and 0 bases, there was a span of 8 bases. CDR3 length: 14 amino acids. The V gene's germline CDR1 is KGHDR and CDR2 SFDVKD. CDR3: CATSEPGSNYGYTF. CDR3 DNA: TGTGCCACCAGTGAACCAGGGTCTAACTATGGCTACACCTTC.

In its sample, this clone was seen a few times. The V gene is TRBV7-6, the J gene TRBJ2-1; TRBD1 is a possible D gene (6 bases). The V end lost 1 base, the J end lost 9 bases, and 16 bases lay between the germline ends. CDR3 size: 15 residues. The V gene's germline CDR1 is SGHVS and CDR2 FNYEAQ. The CDR3 protein is CASSLELQGWTEQFF. The CDR3 DNA sequence: TGTGCCAGCAGCTTAGAACTACAGGGTTGGACTGAGCAGTTCTTC.

J is TRBJ1-1 and V is TRBV18; 8 nucleotides agree with TRBD1. The CDR3 is 14 residues long. After removal of 2 bases from V and 3 bases from J, the junction contained 2 bases not matched to a gene. Germline V gene data show CDR1 as KGHSH and CDR2 as LQKENI. The CDR3 nucleotides are TGTGCCAGCTCACCAGGGGACAGGTACACTGAAGCTTTCTTT. It specifies CASSPGDRYTEAFF.

V and J are TRBV27 and TRBJ1-1; 9 nucleotides agree with TRBD1. The ends lost 2 bases at V and 11 bases at J; junction bases unmatched: 6. Germline lookup yields CDR1 MNHEY and CDR2 SMNVEV (reference sequence). The CDR3 extends over 13 amino acids. CDR3 in DNA: TGTGCCAGCAGTTTAACCGGACAGGGGAAGGCTTTCTTT. It encodes CASSLTGQGKAFF.

The gene calls are TRBV29-1 and TRBJ1-2, with no clear D. The V and J ends lost 3 bases and 8 bases respectively, with 16 bases between them. This CDR3 is built from 13 residues. Germline CDR1 is SQVTM and CDR2 is ANQGSEA. CDR3 DNA: TGCAGCGTTGAGGAGTTCTCTGCGGTGGGCTACACCTTC. Translated, it gives CSVEEFSAVGYTF.

The chain uses TRBV24-1 and TRBJ2-2; D is possibly TRBD1 (5 bases). Trimming shortened V by 5 bases and J by 5 bases, and 14 bases separated the two germline ends. Germline CDR1 is KGHDR and CDR2 is SFDVKD. CDR3 size: 15 residues. The CDR3 spells CATSGSTDITGELFF. In DNA form, the CDR3 reads TGTGCCACCAGTGGATCGACAGATATTACCGGGGAGCTGTTTTTT.

The CDR3 DNA is TGTGCCAGCAGCTCGGTCCGAGATCAGCCCCAGCATTTT. Protein product: CASSSVRDQPQHF. This chain links TRBV7-2 with TRBJ1-5; D is unclear. From germline, CDR1 is SGHTA and CDR2 FQGNSA. The CDR3 is 13 amino acids. The V gene lost 4 bases and the J gene lost 5 bases, with 9 bases spanning the gap.

The rearrangement joins TRBV2 to TRBJ2-7; 7 nucleotides align to TRBD2. The germline V gene encodes CDR1 SNHLY and CDR2 FYNNEI. The CDR3 has 12 residues. V shed 11 bases and J 7 bases; nucleotides not matched to a gene: 11. The CDR3 loop reads CAGAGTPKEQYF. The CDR3 bases are TGTGCCGGAGCGGGGACCCCTAAGGAGCAGTACTTC.

This chain uses TRBV29-1 with TRBJ1-2, with D possibly being TRBD1 (6 bases). This CDR3 is 12 amino acids long. In germline, CDR1 is SQVTM, CDR2 ANQGSEA. The V gene lost 4 bases and the J gene lost 6 bases, with 12 bases spanning the gap. The CDR3 reads CSVGPEGDGYTF. In nucleotides, the CDR3 is TGCAGCGTTGGCCCTGAGGGGGATGGCTACACCTTC.

This rearrangement joins TRBV9 to TRBJ2-5; D is uncertain. Trimming stripped 3 bases from V and 7 bases from J, with 7 bases between. The CDR3 contains 11 residues. Germline V gene data show CDR1 as SGDLS and CDR2 as YYNGEE. CDR3 nucleotide sequence: TGTGCCAGCAGCGGAGGCGGGACCCAGTACTTC. Translating it yields CASSGGGTQYF.

The chain combines TRBV5-4 with TRBJ2-7; 7 bases are shared with TRBD2. The junction had 7 bases not matched to a gene; V was cut back by 2 bases and J by 2 bases. Germline CDR1 SGHNT, CDR2 YYREEE (reference sequence). The CDR3 is 15 residues long. CDR3 DNA sequence: TGTGCCAGCAGCTTAGGCGGGGGAAGCGCCTACGAGCAGTACTTC. Residues: CASSLGGGSAYEQYF.

The V call is TRBV19, the J call TRBJ1-1; 8 bases match TRBD1. The CDR3 extends over 13 amino acids. CDR1 is LNHDA and CDR2 is SQIVND in the germline V gene (reference sequence). With V trimmed by 1 base and J by 8 bases, 3 bases remained unmatched. In DNA form, the CDR3 reads TGTGCCAGTAGTATAGCTAGGGACAGGGAAGCTTTCTTT. It codes for CASSIARDREAFF.

This chain connects TRBV28 to TRBJ2-4, with a weak D call TRBD1 (8 bases). Between the trimmed V and J ends, which lost 3 bases and 3 bases, there was a span of 18 bases. The CDR3 has 17 amino acids. Germline CDR1 and CDR2: MDHEN and SYDVKM. The CDR3 loop is CASSLSGTGLVKNIQYF. The CDR3 DNA reads as TGTGCCAGCAGTTTGAGCGGGACAGGTCTAGTCAAAAACATTCAGTACTTC.

The chain is built from TRBV20-1 and TRBJ1-3; 7 nucleotides line up with TRBD1. CDR3 length: 13 residues. With 3 bases clipped from V and 5 bases from J, the junction kept 4 bases outside the gene matches. Germline assignment: CDR1 DFQATT and CDR2 SNEGSKA (reference sequence). CDR3 residues: CSASIQGRNTIYF. The CDR3 DNA reads as TGCAGTGCTAGTATACAGGGGCGAAACACCATATATTTT.

The rearrangement links TRBV21-1 to TRBJ1-6; the listed D gene, TRBD1, was not tested against the DNA. TRBV21-1 is deemed a pseudogene. The CDR3 is 19 amino acids. The CDR3 sequence is CASSKARNRGLCDNSPLHF. The DNA of the CDR3 is TGTGCCAGCAGCAAAGCCCGTAACAGGGGGCTTTGCGATAATTCACCCCTCCACTTT.